This T cell receptor beta chain stems from a study of blood T cell repertoires in COVID-19. The table came from immunoSEQ multiplex PCR; TCRdb's copy has only in-frame clones and leaves some out. The sample records about 210,000 clones, over 60% being singletons. The CDR3 length is 15 residues. Looked up from germline, CDR1 is GTSNPN and CDR2 is SVGIG (reference sequence). The J segment lost 1 base and the V segment lost 1 base, leaving 5 bases of the junction unmatched. The sequence was collected from a woman between 70 and 85 years old with acute or convalescent COVID-19. This chain links TRBV30 with TRBJ2-3, with TRBD2 matching over 7 bases. Material for sequencing was peripheral blood. The CDR3 is CAWSDGGRRTDTQYF. The CDR3, as DNA: TGTGCCTGGAGTGATGGCGGGAGACGCACAGATACGCAGTATTTT.